This section outlines one TCR beta chain sequence together with its context. The data were taken from a study of blood T cell repertoires in COVID-19. The V end was cut by 0 bases, the J end by 5 bases, with 17 bases between. Germline V gene lookup returns CDR1 LGHNA and CDR2 YSLEER. There are 16 residues in the CDR3. Repertoires were generated with immunoSEQ multiplex PCR, while TCRdb's copy carries only in-frame clones and drops some. This sample has about 200,000 clones, with approximately 90% found just once. V gene TRBV4-3 combines with J gene TRBJ2-7; D may be TRBD1 (5 bases). This receptor was identified in a human donor in a cohort sampled during active COVID-19. Sample: peripheral blood. The CDR3 DNA sequence: TGCGCCAGCAGCCAAGAAACTGGGGCCGGATTCCACGAGCAGTACTTC. Translating it yields CASSQETGAGFHEQYF.